The next 19 T cell receptor beta chains were all read from a single sample in a study of early T cells in non-severe SARS-CoV-2 infection. MiXCR was run by TCRdb on the 5' RACE reads, yielding one entry per CDR3 protein. The sample consists of roughly 66,000 distinct CDR3 sequences, roughly 9.1% of them appearing once. The source material was whole blood. These receptors came from an adult who was a healthcare worker with PCR-confirmed SARS-CoV-2 infection or an uninfected control (not recorded which).

This clonotype was recorded a few times. V is TRBV19 and J is TRBJ2-1, with D perhaps matching TRBD2 (6 bases). Germline-derived CDR1 and CDR2 are LNHDA and SQIVND (reference sequence). The CDR3 totals 14 residues. V dropped 6 bases and J dropped 8 bases, with 17 bases sitting between them. The CDR3 loop reads CASRYSRERDEQFF. As DNA, the CDR3 is TGTGCCAGTAGATACAGTCGGGAGAGGGATGAGCAGTTCTTC.

V gene TRBV24-1 combines with J gene TRBJ2-5; TRBD2 might be the D (6 bases). CDR1 KGHDR and CDR2 SFDVKD come from the germline V gene. Between the trimmed V and J ends, which lost 9 bases and 1 base, there was a span of 11 bases. CDR3 length: 13 residues. CDR3: CATGPGVQETQYF. CDR3 nucleotide sequence: TGTGCCACCGGACCGGGGGTCCAAGAGACCCAGTACTTC.

This clonotype showed up many times. The rearrangement links TRBV10-2 to TRBJ2-2; 10 bases map to TRBD1. V lost 6 bases, J lost 7 bases, and 5 bases stayed unmatched. The CDR3 is 14 residues long. Germline V gene sequence: CDR1 WSHSY, CDR2 SAAADI. CDR3 DNA: TGCGCCAGCAGCGACAGGGGGCTGAGCGGGGAGCTGTTTTTT. This encodes CASSDRGLSGELFF.

The table lists this clonotype with many counts. V usage is TRBV18 and J usage is TRBJ2-2; 12 bases agree with TRBD2. The germline gives CDR1 KGHSH, CDR2 LQKENI. V lost 8 bases to trimming and J lost 6 bases; unmatched junction nucleotides: 4. This CDR3 comprises 14 residues. The CDR3 protein is CASTGLAGPGELFF. The DNA of the CDR3 is TGTGCCAGCACCGGACTAGCGGGACCCGGGGAGCTGTTTTTT.

This clonotype was recorded many times. V is TRBV9 and J is TRBJ2-2, with 7 bases identical to TRBD2. In germline, CDR1 is SGDLS, CDR2 YYNGEE. The CDR3 totals 15 residues. Trimming at V came to 5 bases and at J to 2 bases, leaving 6 bases not matched to a gene. The CDR3 DNA is TGTGCCAGCAGTTGGGCTAGCGGAAACACCGGGGAGCTGTTTTTT. It translates to CASSWASGNTGELFF.

This clonotype was seen more than once but under ten times. V and J are TRBV7-2 and TRBJ2-1; D uncertain. Per germline, CDR1 SGHTA and CDR2 FQGNSA. The CDR3 spans 13 residues. Trimming took off 2 bases at V and 5 bases at J, with 7 bases between the two ends. The CDR3 here is CASSLNQDNEQFF. Written as DNA, the CDR3 is TGTGCCAGCAGCTTAAATCAAGACAATGAGCAGTTCTTC.

This clonotype was detected many times. The genes are TRBV10-3 and TRBJ2-1; 11 bases are shared with TRBD2. From germline, CDR1 is ENHRY and CDR2 SYGVKD. The CDR3 sequence is 18 residues long. The V and J ends lost 5 bases and 0 bases, in that order; junction bases with no gene match: 9. CDR3: CAISSGLAVSSSYNEQFF. The CDR3 bases are TGTGCCATCAGTTCGGGACTAGCGGTTTCCTCCTCCTACAATGAGCAGTTCTTC.

This clonotype was detected only a few times. V and J are TRBV25-1 and TRBJ1-1; 9 bases map to TRBD1. Trimming at V came to 1 base and at J to 4 bases, leaving 7 bases not matched to a gene. This CDR3 spans 16 amino acids. The germline gives CDR1 MGHDK, CDR2 SYGVNS. The CDR3 sequence is CASSESLTGGGTEAFF. The CDR3 nucleotides read TGTGCCAGCAGTGAATCCCTCACAGGGGGCGGCACTGAAGCTTTCTTT.

This clonotype was observed many times. CDR3 protein: CASSPPRGRTSTDTQYF. CDR3 sequence (DNA): TGTGCCAGCAGTCCGCCTCGGGGTAGAACTAGCACAGATACGCAGTATTTT. This rearrangement joins TRBV27 to TRBJ2-3, with a tentative D call TRBD2 (5 bases). Trimming left V 5 bases short and J 0 bases short, with 18 bases between. The CDR3 covers 17 residues. The germline V gene encodes CDR1 MNHEY and CDR2 SMNVEV (reference sequence).

This clonotype is medium-sized (0.01 to 0.1%) in the sample. The chain links TRBV29-1 to TRBJ2-5, with D possibly TRBD1 on 6 matching bases. Germline CDR1 and CDR2: SQVTM and ANQGSEA. Trimming left V 4 bases short and J 3 bases short, with 18 bases between. There are 15 residues in the CDR3. CDR3: CSVAGTSDSKETQYF. The CDR3 nucleotides are TGCAGCGTTGCGGGCACTTCGGACAGTAAAGAGACCCAGTACTTC.

This chain uses TRBV20-1 with TRBJ1-2; TRBD1 matches 8 bases. This CDR3 contains 13 residues. V shed 5 bases and J 10 bases; nucleotides not matched to a gene: 12. Germline V gene data show CDR1 as DFQATT and CDR2 as SNEGSKA (reference sequence). CDR3 coding DNA: TGCAGTGCTCTCAACCAGGACAGGGTATCCTACACCTTC. It encodes CSALNQDRVSYTF.

This clonotype was recorded at least ten times. CDR3 nucleotide sequence: TGCGCCAGCAGCCTGGCTGGGACTAGCGGCACCGGGGAGCTGTTTTTT. Translation gives CASSLAGTSGTGELFF. This chain uses TRBV5-1 with TRBJ2-2; 11 bases fit TRBD2. The CDR3 has 16 residues. CDR1 and CDR2 from the germline V gene are SGHRS and YFSETQ. Trimming removed 4 bases from V and 4 bases from J; junction bases left unmatched: 6. Based on the CDR3 plus reference TRBV5-1 and TRBJ2-2, the full variable domain is KAGVTQTPRYLIKTRGQQVTLSCSPISGHRSVSWYQQTPGQGLQFLFEYFSETQRNKGNFPGRFSGRQFSNSRSEMNVSTLELGDSALYLCASSLAGTSGTGELFFGEGSRLTVL.

The table lists this clonotype with a few counts. The chain uses TRBV7-3 and TRBJ2-2; 8 positions match TRBD2. CDR1 and CDR2 from the germline V gene are SGHTA and FQGTGA. The J segment lost 2 bases and the V segment lost 4 bases, leaving 6 bases of the junction unmatched. The CDR3 has 16 residues. CDR3 amino acids: CASSSHGTSNTGELFF. The DNA of the CDR3 is TGTGCCAGCAGCTCGCACGGGACTAGTAACACCGGGGAGCTGTTTTTT.

There are a few counts of this clonotype. V gene TRBV29-1 combines with J gene TRBJ1-4; 9 bases match TRBD1. CDR3 size: 14 residues. Germline V gives CDR1 SQVTM, CDR2 ANQGSEA. V lost 7 bases to trimming and J lost 8 bases; unmatched junction nucleotides: 11. CDR3 amino acids: CSAKKGQGEEKLFF. DNA of the CDR3: TGCAGCGCCAAAAAGGGACAGGGTGAGGAAAAACTGTTTTTT.

CDR3 coding DNA: TGCAGTGGTGAGACTAGCGGCACAGATACGCAGTATTTT. Translated: CSGETSGTDTQYF. This chain links TRBV20-1 with TRBJ2-3, with TRBD2 matching 8 bases. The CDR3 runs to 13 residues. Germline CDR1 reads DFQATT; CDR2 reads SNEGSKA (reference sequence). V trimming: 7 bases; J trimming: 1 base; junction bases outside the gene matches: 4.

This chain links TRBV4-1 with TRBJ1-3; 7 bases match TRBD1. This CDR3 has 15 amino acids. Germline CDR1 and CDR2: MGHRA and YSYEKL. J lost 0 bases, V lost 6 bases, and 5 bases had no gene match. The CDR3: CASRRTGSSGNTIYF. The CDR3 DNA reads as TGCGCCAGCAGGCGGACAGGCTCCTCTGGAAACACCATATATTTT.

This rearrangement joins TRBV6-4 to TRBJ2-1, with D maybe TRBD2 (6 bases). This CDR3 has 16 residues. Trimming took 4 bases from V and 4 from J, leaving 17 bases between them. Looked up from germline, CDR1 is MRHNA and CDR2 is SNTAGT. This CDR3 reads CASSGMRGRCYNEQFF. The CDR3 DNA follows: TGTGCCAGCAGTGGAATGCGGGGTAGATGTTACAATGAGCAGTTCTTC.

This clonotype is termed medium-sized. The chain recombines TRBV29-1 with TRBJ1-2, with 10 bases that match TRBD1. Trimming cost V 6 bases and J 2 bases; bases outside gene matches: 9. Germline CDR1 SQVTM, CDR2 ANQGSEA. The CDR3 has 15 amino acids. The CDR3 reads CSVVPGTGVNYGYTF. The CDR3 DNA is TGCAGCGTCGTACCCGGGACAGGGGTGAACTATGGCTACACCTTC.

This clonotype showed up just a few times. The rearrangement joins TRBV24-1 to TRBJ2-1; 7 bases agree with TRBD1. V lost 3 bases, J lost 10 bases, and 2 bases stayed unmatched. CDR1 is KGHDR, CDR2 SFDVKD, per germline. CDR3 length: 12 amino acids. DNA of the CDR3: TGTGCCACCAGTGATCGGACAGGCGAGCAGTTCTTC. Residues: CATSDRTGEQFF.